The clone carrying this T cell receptor (beta chain) was seen more than once but under ten times. The data were obtained in a study of T-cell reconstitution after alpha-beta-depleted transplantation in children. Germline V gene lookup returns CDR1 SNHLY and CDR2 FYNNEI. CDR3 size: 17 residues. V shed 2 bases and J 1 base; nucleotides not matched to a gene: 8. As it was prepared, the TCRbeta library received unique molecular identifiers. TCRdb independently ran MiXCR on the PCR reads; one entry per CDR3 protein. The profile covers about 980,000 distinct CDR3 sequences, with around 30% appearing a single time and roughly 27% taken by the ten largest.

This TCR was sampled from a boy younger than two who had a stem cell transplant for SCID, so the T cells may come from the graft donor. This sequence joins TRBV2 and TRBJ2-1; 7 bases are a match to TRBD1. The sample was PBMCs, mostly from graft donor cells, taken 360 days after TCRalphabeta/CD19-depleted stem cell transplant. The CDR3 loop is CASSEFATGISYNEQFF. CDR3 bases: TGTGCCAGCAGTGAATTTGCGACAGGGATATCCTACAATGAGCAGTTCTTC.